This T cell receptor beta chain was obtained from a study of blood T cell repertoires in COVID-19. Germline assignment: CDR1 MNHEY and CDR2 SVGEGT. The junction had 5 bases not matched to a gene; V was cut back by 5 bases and J by 2 bases. The CDR3 consists of 15 residues. Authors' data handling: Amplification with reference gene primers provided the estimates of nucleated cell counts. Sequencing was performed with immunoSEQ multiplex PCR; in TCRdb, only in-frame clones are kept and a portion is missing. The V and J calls and clone size are taken from that table; D and trimming were inferred from the DNA. The table has about 220,000 clones, 75% to 90% seen once.

The J gene is TRBJ2-1, the V gene TRBV6-2 or TRBV6-3; 8 bases match TRBD2. The sequence came from a woman in her seventies with COVID-19, enrolled during active disease. The sample comprised peripheral blood. CDR3 nucleotides: TGTGCCAGCAGTAAACTAGCGGCCGCCTACAATGAGCAGTTCTTC. Translating it yields CASSKLAAAYNEQFF.